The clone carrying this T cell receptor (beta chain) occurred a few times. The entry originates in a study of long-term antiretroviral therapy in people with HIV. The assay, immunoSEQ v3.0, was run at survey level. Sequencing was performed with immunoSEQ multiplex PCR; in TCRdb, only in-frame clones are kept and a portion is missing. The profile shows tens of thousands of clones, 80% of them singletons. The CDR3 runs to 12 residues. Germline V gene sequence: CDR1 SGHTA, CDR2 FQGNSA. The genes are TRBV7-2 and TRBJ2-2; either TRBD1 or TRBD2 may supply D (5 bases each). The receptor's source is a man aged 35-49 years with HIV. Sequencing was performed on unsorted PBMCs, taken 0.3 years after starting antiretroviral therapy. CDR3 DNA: TGTTGCTCGGGACGCAAGGGCGGGGAGCTGTTTTTT. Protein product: CCSGRKGGELFF.